This TCR beta chain was obtained from a study of T-cell memory formation after mild COVID-19. Study information: The two donors had largely donor-specific TCR clusters.

CDR3 length: 13 amino acids. The trim removed 9 bases at V and 4 bases at J, leaving 4 bases unmatched. TCRdb independently ran MiXCR on the 5' RACE reads; one entry per CDR3 protein. The sample includes 300,000 to 400,000 distinct CDR3 sequences, about 13% seen only once; the top ten take over 20%. Regarding the study as a whole: Clones from the second wave (peaking day 37) had unconfirmed SARS-CoV-2 specificity. CD4+ contracting clones were found mainly in CM and EM, and CD8+ ones in EMRA.

This clonotype was counted ten times or more. The antigen remains unidentified. Sequencing used PBMCs or a T cell subset sorted from them (not recorded which). This rearrangement joins TRBV12-3 or TRBV12-4 to TRBJ2-2; 8 bases map to TRBD1. This clonotype originated in a man between 18 and 29 years old who had mild COVID-19 (a few samples of this study predate the infection). Cell type and time point are not known. CDR3 coding DNA: TGTGCCAGTGGACAGGGCCTCACCGGGGAGCTGTTTTTT. Translating gives CASGQGLTGELFF.